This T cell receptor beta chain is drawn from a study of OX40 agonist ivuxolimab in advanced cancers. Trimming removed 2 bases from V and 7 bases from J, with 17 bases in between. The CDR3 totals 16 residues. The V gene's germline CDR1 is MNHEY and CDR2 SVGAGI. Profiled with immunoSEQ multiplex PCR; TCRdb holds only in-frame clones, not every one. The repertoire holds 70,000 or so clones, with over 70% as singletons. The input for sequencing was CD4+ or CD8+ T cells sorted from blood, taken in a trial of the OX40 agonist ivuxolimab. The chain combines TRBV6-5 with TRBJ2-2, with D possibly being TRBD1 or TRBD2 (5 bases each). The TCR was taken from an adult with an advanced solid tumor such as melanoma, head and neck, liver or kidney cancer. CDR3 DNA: TGTGCCAGCAGTTACCCTCCCCCCGGGGCTGGCGGGGAGCTGTTTTTT. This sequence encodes CASSYPPPGAGGELFF.